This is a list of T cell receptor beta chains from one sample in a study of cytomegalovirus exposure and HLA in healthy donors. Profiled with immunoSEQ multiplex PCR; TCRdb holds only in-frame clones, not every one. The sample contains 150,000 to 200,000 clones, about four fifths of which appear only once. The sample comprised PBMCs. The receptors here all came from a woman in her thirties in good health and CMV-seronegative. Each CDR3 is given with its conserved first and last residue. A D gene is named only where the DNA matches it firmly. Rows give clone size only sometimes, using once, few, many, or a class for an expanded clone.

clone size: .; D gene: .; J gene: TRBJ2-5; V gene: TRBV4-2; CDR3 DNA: TGTGCCAGCAGCCAAGAGTATAGAGAGACCCAGTACTTC; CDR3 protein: CASSQEYRETQYF
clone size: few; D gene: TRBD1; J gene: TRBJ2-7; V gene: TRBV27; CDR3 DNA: TGTGCCAACGGGACAGGGGGGCGGGATGAGCAGTACTTC; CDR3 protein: CANGTGGRDEQYF
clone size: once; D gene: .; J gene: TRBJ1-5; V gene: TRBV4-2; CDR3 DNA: TGTGCCAGCAGCCAAGTCAGGGAGGGGAACAATCAGCCCCAGCATTTT; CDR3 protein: CASSQVREGNNQPQHF
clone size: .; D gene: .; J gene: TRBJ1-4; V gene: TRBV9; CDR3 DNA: TGTGCCAGCAGCCTCGGGGGGGCAGAAAAACTGTTTTTT; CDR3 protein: CASSLGGAEKLFF
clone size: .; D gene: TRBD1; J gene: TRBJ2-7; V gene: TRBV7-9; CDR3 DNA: TGTTCCAGCAGCTTAGCTGGGGGAGGTCAGGGGGCGCGTGAGCAGTACTTC; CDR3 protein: CSSSLAGGGQGAREQYF
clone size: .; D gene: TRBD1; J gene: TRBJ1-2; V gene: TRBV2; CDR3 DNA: TGTGCCAGCAGTGAAAACCAGGGGGCTGGGAACTATGGCTACACCTTC; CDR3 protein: CASSENQGAGNYGYTF
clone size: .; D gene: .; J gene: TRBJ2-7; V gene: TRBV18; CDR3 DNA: TGTGCCAGCTCACGGCCGGACAGTTCTGAGCAGTACTTC; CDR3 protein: CASSRPDSSEQYF
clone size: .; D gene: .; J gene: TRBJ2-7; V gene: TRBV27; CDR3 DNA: TGTGCCAGCAGGATATCAGGGGGGTACGAGCAGTACTTC; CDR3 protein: CASRISGGYEQYF
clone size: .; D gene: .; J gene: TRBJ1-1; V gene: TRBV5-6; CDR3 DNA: TGTGCCAGCAGTCTCGGGGATGAAGCTTTCTTT; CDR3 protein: CASSLGDEAFF
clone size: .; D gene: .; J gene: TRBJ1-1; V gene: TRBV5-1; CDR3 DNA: TGCGCCAGCAGCTTAGACAGGAGCAACACTGAAGCTTTCTTT; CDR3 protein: CASSLDRSNTEAFF
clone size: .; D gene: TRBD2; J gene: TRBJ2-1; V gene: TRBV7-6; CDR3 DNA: TGTGCCAGCAGTTTACTAGCGGGGGGATCCCGAGATGAGCAGTTCTTC; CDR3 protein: CASSLLAGGSRDEQFF
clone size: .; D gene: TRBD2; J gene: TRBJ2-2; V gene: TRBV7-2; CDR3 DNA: TGTGCCAGCAGCTTGCTAGCGGGGGGAACCGGGGAGCTGTTTTTT; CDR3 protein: CASSLLAGGTGELFF
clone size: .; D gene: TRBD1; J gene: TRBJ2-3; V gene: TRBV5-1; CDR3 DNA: TGCGCCAGCAGCCCTCGACAGGGAATCGCAGATACGCAGTATTTT; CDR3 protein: CASSPRQGIADTQYF
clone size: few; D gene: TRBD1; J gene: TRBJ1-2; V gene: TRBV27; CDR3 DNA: TGTGCCAGCAGTTTGGGACAGATCTCCGCTGGCTACACCTTC; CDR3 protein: CASSLGQISAGYTF
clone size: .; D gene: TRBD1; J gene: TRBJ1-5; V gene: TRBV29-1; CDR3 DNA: TGCAGCGTCGCGGGACAGAACAATCAGCCCCAGCATTTT; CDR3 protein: CSVAGQNNQPQHF
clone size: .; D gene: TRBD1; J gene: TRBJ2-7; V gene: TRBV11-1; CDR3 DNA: TGTGCCAGCAGCTTCCAGGGGGCTCGCTCCCTCGAGCAGTACTTC; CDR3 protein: CASSFQGARSLEQYF
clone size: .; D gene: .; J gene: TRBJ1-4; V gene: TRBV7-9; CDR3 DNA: TGTGCCAGCAGCTTAGCGCGGACAGCAGATGAAAAACTGTTTTTT; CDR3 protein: CASSLARTADEKLFF
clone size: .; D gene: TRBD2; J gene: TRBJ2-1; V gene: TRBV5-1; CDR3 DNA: TGCGCCAGCAGCATACTAGCGGGGGCTGACAATGAGCAGTTCTTC; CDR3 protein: CASSILAGADNEQFF
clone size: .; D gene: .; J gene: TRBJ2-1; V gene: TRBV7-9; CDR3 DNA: TGTGCCAGCAGCTTATTAGGAGGGCGCGATGAGCAGTTCTTC; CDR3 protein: CASSLLGGRDEQFF
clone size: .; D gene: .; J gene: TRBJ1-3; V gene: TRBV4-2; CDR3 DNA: TGTGCCAGCAGCCAGGCCCGGCAGGGCCTCTCTGGAAACACCATATATTTT; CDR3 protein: CASSQARQGLSGNTIYF
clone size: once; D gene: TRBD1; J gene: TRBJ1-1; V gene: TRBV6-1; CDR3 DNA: TGTGCCAGCAGTGAGTACAGGGGAGACACTGAAGCTTTCTTT; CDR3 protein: CASSEYRGDTEAFF
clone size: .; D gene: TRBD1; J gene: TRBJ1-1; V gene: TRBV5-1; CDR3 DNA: TGCGCCAGCAGCTTCCGGACAGGTTCGGCCCTGAACACTGAAGCTTTCTTT; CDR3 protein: CASSFRTGSALNTEAFF
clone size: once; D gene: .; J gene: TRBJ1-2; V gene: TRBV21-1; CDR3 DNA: TGTGCCAGCAGCCTACCACAGAGCAAGGTAGAAGGCTACACCTTC; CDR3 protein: CASSLPQSKVEGYTF
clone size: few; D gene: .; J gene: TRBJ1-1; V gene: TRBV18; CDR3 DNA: TGTGCCAGCTCACCCCAGGGAGGCACTGAAGCTTTCTTT; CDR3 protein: CASSPQGGTEAFF
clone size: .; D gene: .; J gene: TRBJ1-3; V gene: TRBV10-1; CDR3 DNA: TGCGCCAGCAGTGAGGACATCCTCTCTGGAAACACCATATATTTT; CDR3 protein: CASSEDILSGNTIYF
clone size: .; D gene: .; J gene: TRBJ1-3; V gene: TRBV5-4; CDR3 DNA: TGTGCCAGCAGCTGGGCCGGGGGGGAAAACACCATATATTTT; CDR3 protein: CASSWAGGENTIYF
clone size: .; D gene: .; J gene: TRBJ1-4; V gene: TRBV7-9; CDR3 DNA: TGTGCCAGCAGCTTAGTGTTAGAAGCAACTAATGAAAAACTGTTTTTT; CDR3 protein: CASSLVLEATNEKLFF
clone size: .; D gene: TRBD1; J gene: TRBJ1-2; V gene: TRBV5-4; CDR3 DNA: TGTGCCAGCAGCCTCCCCGGGACAGGGAATAGCTATGGCTACACCTTC; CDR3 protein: CASSLPGTGNSYGYTF
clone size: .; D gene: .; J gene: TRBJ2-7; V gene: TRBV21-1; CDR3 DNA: TGTGCCAGCAGCTCAGCAGGGGGGCAATCCTACGAGCAGTACTTC; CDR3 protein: CASSSAGGQSYEQYF